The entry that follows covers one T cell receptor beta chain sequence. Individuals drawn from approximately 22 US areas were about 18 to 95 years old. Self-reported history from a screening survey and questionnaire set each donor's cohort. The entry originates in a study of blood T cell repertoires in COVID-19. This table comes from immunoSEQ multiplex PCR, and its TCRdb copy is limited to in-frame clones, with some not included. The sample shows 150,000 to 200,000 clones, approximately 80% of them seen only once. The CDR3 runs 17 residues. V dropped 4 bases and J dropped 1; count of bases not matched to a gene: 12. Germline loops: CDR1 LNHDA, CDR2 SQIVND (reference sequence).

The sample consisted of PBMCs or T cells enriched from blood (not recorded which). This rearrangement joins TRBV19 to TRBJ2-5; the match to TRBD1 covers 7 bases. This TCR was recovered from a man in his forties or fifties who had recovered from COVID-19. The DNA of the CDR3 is TGTGCCAGTAGTACCGAAATGACAGGGTTGGGCCAAGAGACCCAGTACTTC. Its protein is CASSTEMTGLGQETQYF.